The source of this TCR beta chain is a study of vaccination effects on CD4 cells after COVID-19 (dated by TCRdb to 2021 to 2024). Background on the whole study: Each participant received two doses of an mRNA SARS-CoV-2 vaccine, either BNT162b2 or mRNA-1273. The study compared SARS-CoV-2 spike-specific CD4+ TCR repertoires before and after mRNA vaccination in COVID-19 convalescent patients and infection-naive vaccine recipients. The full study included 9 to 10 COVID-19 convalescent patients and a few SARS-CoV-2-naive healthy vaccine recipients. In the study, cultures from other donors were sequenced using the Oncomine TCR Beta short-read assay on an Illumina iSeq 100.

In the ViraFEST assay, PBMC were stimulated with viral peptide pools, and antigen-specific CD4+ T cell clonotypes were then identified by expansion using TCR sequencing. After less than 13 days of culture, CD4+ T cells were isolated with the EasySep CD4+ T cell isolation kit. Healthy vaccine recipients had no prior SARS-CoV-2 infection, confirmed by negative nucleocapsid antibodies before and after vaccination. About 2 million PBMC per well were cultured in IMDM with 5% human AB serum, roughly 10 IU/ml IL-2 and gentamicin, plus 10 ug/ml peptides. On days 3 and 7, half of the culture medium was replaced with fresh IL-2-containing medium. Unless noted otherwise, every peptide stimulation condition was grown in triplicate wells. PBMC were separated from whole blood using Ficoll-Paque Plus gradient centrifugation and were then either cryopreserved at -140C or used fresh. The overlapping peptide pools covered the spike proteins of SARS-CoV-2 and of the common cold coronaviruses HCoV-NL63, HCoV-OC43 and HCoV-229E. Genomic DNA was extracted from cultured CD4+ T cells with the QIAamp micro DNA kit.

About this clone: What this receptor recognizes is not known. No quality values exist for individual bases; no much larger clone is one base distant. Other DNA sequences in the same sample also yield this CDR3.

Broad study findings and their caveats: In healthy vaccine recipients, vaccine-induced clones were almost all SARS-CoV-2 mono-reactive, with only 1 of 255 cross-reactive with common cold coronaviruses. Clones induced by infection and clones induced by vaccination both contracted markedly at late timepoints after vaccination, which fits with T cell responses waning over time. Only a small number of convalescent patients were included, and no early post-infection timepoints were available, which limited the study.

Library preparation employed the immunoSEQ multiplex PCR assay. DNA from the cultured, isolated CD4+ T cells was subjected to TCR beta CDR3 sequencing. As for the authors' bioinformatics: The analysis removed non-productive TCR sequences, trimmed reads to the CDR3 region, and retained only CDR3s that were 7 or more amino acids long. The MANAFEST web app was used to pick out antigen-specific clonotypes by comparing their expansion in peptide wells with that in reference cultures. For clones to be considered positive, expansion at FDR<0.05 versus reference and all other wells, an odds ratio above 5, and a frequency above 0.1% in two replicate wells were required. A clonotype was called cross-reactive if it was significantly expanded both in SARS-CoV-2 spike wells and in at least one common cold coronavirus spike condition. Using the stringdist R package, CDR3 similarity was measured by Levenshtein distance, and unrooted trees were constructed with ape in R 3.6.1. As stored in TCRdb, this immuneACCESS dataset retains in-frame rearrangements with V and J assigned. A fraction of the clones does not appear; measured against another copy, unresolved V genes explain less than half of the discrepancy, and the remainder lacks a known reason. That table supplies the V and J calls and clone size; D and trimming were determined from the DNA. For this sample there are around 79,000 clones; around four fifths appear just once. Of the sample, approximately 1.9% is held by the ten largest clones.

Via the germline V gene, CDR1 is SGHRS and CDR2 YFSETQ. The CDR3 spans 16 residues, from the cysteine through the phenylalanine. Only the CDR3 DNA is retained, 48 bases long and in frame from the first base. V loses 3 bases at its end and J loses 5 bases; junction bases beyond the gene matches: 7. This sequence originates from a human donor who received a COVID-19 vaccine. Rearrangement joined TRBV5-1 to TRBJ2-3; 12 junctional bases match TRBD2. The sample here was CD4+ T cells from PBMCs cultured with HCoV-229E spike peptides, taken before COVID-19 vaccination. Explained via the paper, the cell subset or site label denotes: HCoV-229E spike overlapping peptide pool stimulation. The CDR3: CASSSLLAGGRDTQYF. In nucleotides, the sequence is TGCGCCAGCAGCTCCCTCCTAGCGGGGGGGCGAGATACGCAGTATTTT.